This T cell receptor beta chain came from a study of blood T cells in healthy people across ages. CDR1 SGHRS and CDR2 YFSETQ come from the germline V gene. Trimming pared 4 bases from V and 2 bases from J, leaving 13 bases between. The CDR3 extends over 14 amino acids. This clonotype has a count of ten or more. Combining a sample-barcoded 5' primer with a J-beta primer mix, a second PCR ran for roughly 7 to 12 cycles. Researchers report that each sample yielded at least 3 million CDR3-containing paired-end reads. TCRdb reanalysed the 5' RACE reads using MiXCR and keeps one entry per CDR3 protein. The sample holds 540,000 or so distinct CDR3 sequences, about 25% seen once. The same sample was also used in a study of T cells of mothers and their children. As that report states: Per mother, over 8 million TCR beta CDR3 reads were obtained; per child, about 3 million.

The V call is TRBV5-1, the J call TRBJ2-7, with D perhaps TRBD1 (6 bases). The sequence was collected from a boy younger than 18 in good health. Specimen: blood. CDR3 in amino acids: CASSPRTDPYEQYF. CDR3 sequence (DNA): TGCGCCAGCAGCCCCCGGACAGACCCCTACGAGCAGTACTTC.